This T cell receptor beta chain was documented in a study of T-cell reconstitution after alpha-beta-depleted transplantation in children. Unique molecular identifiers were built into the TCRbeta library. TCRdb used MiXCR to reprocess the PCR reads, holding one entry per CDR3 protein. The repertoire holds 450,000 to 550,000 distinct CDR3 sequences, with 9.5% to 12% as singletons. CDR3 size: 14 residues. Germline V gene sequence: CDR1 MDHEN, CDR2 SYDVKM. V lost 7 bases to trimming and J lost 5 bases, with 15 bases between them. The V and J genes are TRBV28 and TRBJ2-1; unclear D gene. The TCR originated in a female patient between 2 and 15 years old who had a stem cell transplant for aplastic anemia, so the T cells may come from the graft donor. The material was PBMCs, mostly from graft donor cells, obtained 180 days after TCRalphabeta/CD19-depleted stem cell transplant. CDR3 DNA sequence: TGTGCCAGCACCTTATATCCCGGAAACAATGAGCAGTTCTTC. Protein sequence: CASTLYPGNNEQFF.